One and the same sample provided the 23 T cell receptor beta chains below, sequenced in a study of regulatory T cells in long-lasting Graves disease. Both iRepertoire HTBI primers and Arm-PCR of CDR3 regions were used to build the TCR beta libraries. TCRdb called the multiplex PCR reads again in MiXCR, with one record for every CDR3 protein. The sample has approximately 470,000 distinct CDR3 sequences, about 16% seen once; the top ten hold 9% to 15%. Indicated time point: newly diagnosed GD, antithyroid drugs for less than 3 months. Extracted PBMC RNA gave rise to the TCR library. The sample also formed part of further work on T cells in Graves' hyperthyroidism and ophthalmopathy.

Sequences were derived from peripheral blood mononuclear cells (PBMCs), sampled at new diagnosis, from a patient treated with antithyroid drugs. These TCRs come from a man aged 40-55 years with Graves disease.

This clonotype was observed many times. This chain uses TRBV28 with TRBJ1-1; D uncertain. CDR3 length: 11 amino acids. V lost 4 bases to trimming and J lost 6 bases, with 6 bases between them. Per germline, CDR1 MDHEN and CDR2 SYDVKM. The CDR3 loop is CASSSNPEAFF. CDR3 coding DNA: TGTGCCAGCAGTTCAAATCCTGAAGCTTTCTTT.

The chain uses TRBV10-3 and TRBJ1-3; D is undetermined. The germline V and J ends were trimmed by 4 bases and 4 bases, with 2 bases remaining between them. CDR3 length: 11 amino acids. Germline V gene data show CDR1 as ENHRY and CDR2 as SYGVKD. In DNA, the CDR3 is TGTGCCATCAGTGGCGGAAACACCATATATTTT. Translation gives CAISGGNTIYF.

Worth noting for this clonotype: This could be a read error, since a much larger clone is one nucleotide away. The CDR3 here is CASSFVGGEQYF. DNA of the CDR3: TGTGCCAGCAGCTTTGTTGGGGGTGAGCAGTACTTC. The genes are TRBV7-9 and TRBJ2-7; possibly TRBD1 or TRBD2 for D (5 bases each). The germline V and J ends were trimmed by 3 bases and 7 bases, with 10 bases remaining between them. Per the germline V gene, CDR1 is SEHNR and CDR2 is FQNEAQ (reference sequence). The CDR3 sequence is 12 residues long.

This clonotype was recorded at least ten times. This chain joins TRBV10-3 and TRBJ2-1; no firm D call. The ends were cut back, 6 bases at V and 4 bases at J, with 22 bases in the middle. In germline, CDR1 is ENHRY, CDR2 SYGVKD. CDR3 length: 17 amino acids. CDR3 in DNA: TGTGCCATCAGCGCCCCAGAACCAACGGTTATGTACAATGAGCAGTTCTTC. Protein product: CAISAPEPTVMYNEQFF.

The chain is built from TRBV6-4 and TRBJ2-2, with D tentatively TRBD1 (6 bases). V lost 6 bases and J lost 4, with 15 bases in between. The CDR3 runs 15 residues. CDR1 and CDR2 (germline): MRHNA, SNTAGT. In nucleotides, the CDR3 is TGTGCCAGCAGCACAGGGAGCTCGAGCACCGGGGAGCTGTTTTTT. Translation: CASSTGSSSTGELFF.

This clonotype came up a few times. The chain joins TRBV9 to TRBJ2-1, with TRBD1 as a possible D gene (7 bases). The V and J ends lost 3 bases and 3 bases respectively, with 13 bases between them. The CDR3 length is 15 residues. In germline, CDR1 is SGDLS, CDR2 YYNGEE. DNA for the CDR3: TGTGCCAGCAGCGGAGGGCGGGACAGCTACAATGAGCAGTTCTTC. The encoded protein is CASSGGRDSYNEQFF.

V and J are TRBV7-6 and TRBJ2-6, with 8 bases fitting TRBD1. CDR3 size: 18 residues. Looked up from germline, CDR1 is SGHVS and CDR2 is FNYEAQ. The J segment lost 2 bases and the V segment lost 5 bases, leaving 11 bases of the junction unmatched. This CDR3 reads CASSPTVDREAGANVLTF. The CDR3 nucleotides are TGTGCCAGCAGCCCGACCGTGGACAGGGAAGCTGGGGCCAACGTCCTGACTTTC.

This clonotype was observed at least ten times. This chain connects TRBV11-2 to TRBJ2-7; 10 bases align to TRBD2. Looked up from germline, CDR1 is SGHAT and CDR2 is FQNNGV. The CDR3 runs 15 residues. V dropped 3 bases and J dropped 2; count of bases not matched to a gene: 4. The CDR3 here is CASSFESGRAYEQYF. As DNA, the CDR3 is TGTGCCAGCAGCTTTGAGAGCGGGAGGGCCTACGAGCAGTACTTC.

CDR3 loop: CASRTGPVGGDGYTF. The CDR3 DNA sequence: TGTGCCAGCAGAACGGGCCCTGTGGGTGGCGATGGCTACACCTTC. The chain combines TRBV6-1 with TRBJ1-2, with no clear D. CDR1 is MNHNS and CDR2 is SASEGT in the germline V gene. V dropped 6 bases and J dropped 6 bases, with 20 bases sitting between them. The CDR3 is made up of 15 amino acids.

At least ten counts were recorded for this clonotype. This chain links TRBV6-1 with TRBJ1-5; maybe TRBD1 (5 bases). The CDR3 spans 14 residues. Between the trimmed V and J ends, which lost 6 bases and 5 bases, there was a span of 14 bases. In germline, CDR1 is MNHNS, CDR2 SASEGT. This CDR3 reads CASSPPGGYQPQHF. DNA of the CDR3: TGTGCCAGCAGCCCCCCGGGGGGGTATCAGCCCCAGCATTTT.

This clonotype occurred a few times. This chain links TRBV9 with TRBJ2-3; D possibly matches TRBD1 or TRBD2 (5 bases each). In germline, CDR1 is SGDLS, CDR2 YYNGEE. CDR3 length equals 14 residues. V dropped 3 bases and J dropped 3 bases, with 11 bases sitting between them. CDR3: CASSARGSTDTQYF. The CDR3, as DNA: TGTGCCAGCAGCGCCCGGGGCTCAACAGATACGCAGTATTTT.

In this sample, this clonotype turned up many times. In DNA form, the CDR3 reads TGCAGTGCCCCCCCGGGACTAGGAGGAGGGCTTCCTAATGAGCAGTTCTTC. This gives the protein CSAPPGLGGGLPNEQFF. V and J are TRBV20-1 and TRBJ2-1, with 8 nucleotides matching TRBD2. V lost 6 bases and J lost 7; bases outside the gene matches: 20. The CDR3 runs to 17 residues. The germline V gene has CDR1 DFQATT and CDR2 SNEGSKA (reference sequence).

With regard to this clonotype: A much larger clone differs by one base, so this may be a read error. The rearrangement joins TRBV28 to TRBJ2-1; 11 bases match TRBD2. V gave up 4 bases and J gave up 4 bases; unmatched junction bases: 12. Germline assignment: CDR1 MDHEN and CDR2 SYDVKM. This CDR3 has 18 amino acids. The CDR3 sequence: CASSSSTSGEPLYNEQFF. In nucleotides, the CDR3 is TGTGCCAGCAGTTCCTCGACTAGCGGGGAGCCCTTATACAATGAGCAGTTCTTC.

This chain connects TRBV27 to TRBJ2-5; perhaps TRBD1 as D (6 bases). V was trimmed by 2 bases and J by 7 bases, leaving 14 bases between them. Per the germline V gene, CDR1 is MNHEY and CDR2 is SMNVEV (reference sequence). The CDR3 consists of 14 residues. The CDR3 sequence: CASSLRGRGGTQYF. CDR3 DNA: TGTGCCAGCAGTTTAAGGGGACGAGGGGGGACCCAGTACTTC.

The chain carries TRBV20-1 and TRBJ1-5; 9 bases fit TRBD1. The CDR3 totals 14 residues. The trim removed 6 bases at V and 2 bases at J, leaving 5 bases unmatched. From germline, CDR1 is DFQATT and CDR2 SNEGSKA (reference sequence). CDR3 nucleotides: TGCAGTGCCACAGGGGGCGGCGGCAATCAGCCCCAGCATTTT. It is translated as CSATGGGGNQPQHF.

For the CDR3, the DNA is TGTGCCACCAGTGATTTCTACAGTCAGGGCTACAATGAGCAGTTCTTC. Its translation: CATSDFYSQGYNEQFF. The chain couples TRBV24-1 to TRBJ2-1; D is possibly TRBD1 (5 bases). The CDR3 consists of 16 residues. The V gene's germline CDR1 is KGHDR and CDR2 SFDVKD. With 1 base removed from V and 3 bases from J, the gap between germline ends came to 12 bases.

This clonotype was seen at least ten times. This sequence joins TRBV5-6 and TRBJ2-7; 9 bases align to TRBD2. CDR3 length: 18 amino acids. CDR1 is SGHDT and CDR2 is YYEEEE in the germline V gene. V lost 4 bases to trimming and J lost 7 bases; unmatched junction nucleotides: 21. CDR3 in DNA: TGTGCCAGCAGCGGACTACAGGGATCTAGCGGGACGGTCGAGGAGCAGTACTTC. Protein product: CASSGLQGSSGTVEEQYF.

The chain joins TRBV5-5 to TRBJ2-5, with TRBD2 matching 11 bases. The germline CDR1 and CDR2 sequences are SGHKS and YYEKEE (reference sequence). V trimming: 3 bases; J trimming: 5 bases; junction bases outside the gene matches: 12. This CDR3 spans 17 amino acids. The CDR3 coding sequence is TGTGCCAGCAGCTCCGGGATAGCGGGAGGGCCCAGGGAGACCCAGTACTTC. Its translation is CASSSGIAGGPRETQYF.

This clonotype was seen repeatedly, ten times or more. V usage is TRBV3-1 and J usage is TRBJ2-1; 7 positions agree with TRBD1. Trimming removed 1 base from V and 9 bases from J; junction bases left unmatched: 6. The V gene's germline CDR1 is LGHDT and CDR2 YNNKEL (reference sequence). The CDR3 loop spans 14 amino acids. The CDR3 reads CASSQGQGPSEQFF. The CDR3 nucleotides read TGTGCCAGCAGCCAAGGACAGGGCCCTAGTGAGCAGTTCTTC.

This clonotype was observed many times. CDR3 coding DNA: TGTGCCAGCAGCCAAACGAGGGTGACCGGGGAGCTGTTTTTT. Amino acids: CASSQTRVTGELFF. V usage is TRBV11-2 and J usage is TRBJ2-2; TRBD2 might be the D (5 bases). There are 14 residues in the CDR3. Deletions cut 5 bases from V and 5 bases from J, with 12 bases between. Germline V gene lookup returns CDR1 SGHAT and CDR2 FQNNGV.

There are many counts of this clonotype. The genes are TRBV28 and TRBJ2-7, with unresolved D. Germline V gene lookup returns CDR1 MDHEN and CDR2 SYDVKM. The CDR3 sequence is 14 residues long. The V end lost 6 bases, the J end lost 3 bases, and 15 bases lay between the germline ends. The CDR3 DNA follows: TGTGCCAGCAGCCTCTCACCCGGGTTCTACGAGCAGTACTTC. Encoded protein: CASSLSPGFYEQYF.

This clonotype has more than one count but fewer than ten. The rearrangement uses TRBV5-8 and TRBJ2-7, with 7 nucleotides matching TRBD2. There are 17 residues in the CDR3. V was pared by 3 bases and J by 0 bases, with 12 bases of the junction left unmatched. Germline assignment: CDR1 SGHTS and CDR2 YDEGEE. The CDR3 protein is CASSSGGIVKVSYEQYF. Here the CDR3 DNA reads TGTGCCAGCAGCTCGGGGGGTATAGTTAAGGTCTCCTACGAGCAGTACTTC.

In this sample, this clonotype turned up a few times. The chain combines TRBV28 with TRBJ1-6; 7 bases fit TRBD1. The CDR3 covers 14 residues. The germline gives CDR1 MDHEN, CDR2 SYDVKM. With V trimmed by 6 bases and J by 8 bases, 7 bases remained unmatched. CDR3 DNA sequence: TGTGCCAGCAGACGAAGGGGGCCGGATTCACCCCTCCACTTT. This encodes CASRRRGPDSPLHF.